This T cell receptor (beta chain) stems from a study of blood T cell repertoires in COVID-19. The method was immunoSEQ multiplex PCR; TCRdb's version includes in-frame clones alone and lacks a portion of them. The table lists tens of thousands of clones, over 75% of them singletons. CDR1 and CDR2 from the germline V gene are KGHSH and LQKENI. The trim removed 3 bases at V and 5 bases at J, leaving 10 bases unmatched. The CDR3 has 16 residues. The receptor was derived from a human donor with acute or convalescent COVID-19. The donor label of this sample is uncertain. The rearrangement uses TRBV18 and TRBJ2-5, with 9 bases that match TRBD1. Specimen: peripheral blood. CDR3 in amino acids: CASSPFGDRAAETQYF. CDR3 bases: TGTGCCAGCTCACCGTTCGGGGACAGGGCTGCGGAGACCCAGTACTTC. The full variable domain, in which reference TRBV18 and TRBJ2-5 provide the parts outside the CDR3, is NAGVMQNPRHLVRRRGQEARLRCSPMKGHSHVYWYRQLPEEGLKFMVYLQKENIIDESGMPKERFSAEFPKEGPSILRIQQVVRGDSAAYFCASSPFGDRAAETQYFGPGTRLLVL.